The rows below give T cell receptor beta chains drawn from one sample of a study of molecular identifiers for immune sequencing clone quantification. Each CDR3 protein gets one entry after TCRdb re-called the PCR reads with MiXCR. In the table there are 550,000 to 750,000 distinct CDR3 sequences, about 20% of which are singletons. The sample was naive CD8+ T cells from blood, with Jurkat cell RNA spiked in. The receptors were gathered from a human donor in good health. Some libraries in this study had Jurkat cell RNA spiked in. CDR3s include the opening cysteine and the closing phenylalanine or tryptophan. The D gene is left open where the match is weak. Expanded clones get a size class; other rows say once, few or many, or leave the size out.

j_call clone_size v_call d_call cdr3_aa cdr3_nt
TRBJ2-7 - TRBV15 - CATSRSESYEQYF TGTGCCACCAGCAGAAGTGAAAGCTACGAGCAGTACTTC
TRBJ2-1 - TRBV28 TRBD2 CASSLYPASGSTDEQFF TGTGCCAGCAGTTTATACCCCGCTAGCGGGAGTACGGATGAGCAGTTCTTC
TRBJ1-5 - TRBV6-2/TRBV6-3 - CTSSWDEVNQPQHF TGTACCAGCAGTTGGGACGAAGTGAATCAGCCCCAGCATTTT
TRBJ1-1 many TRBV7-2 - CASSLADRVPWTREMNTEAFF TGTGCCAGCAGCTTAGCCGATAGGGTGCCATGGACAAGAGAAATGAACACTGAAGCTTTCTTT
TRBJ1-2 many TRBV4-3 TRBD1 CASSQDWQGAYGYTF TGCGCCAGCAGCCAAGATTGGCAGGGGGCGTATGGCTACACCTTC
TRBJ2-2 - TRBV6-5 - CASKILRDTGELFF TGTGCCAGCAAAATTTTGAGGGACACCGGGGAGCTGTTTTTT
TRBJ1-1 many TRBV6-2/TRBV6-3 - CASSYADRLNTEAFF TGTGCCAGCAGTTACGCTGACAGGCTGAACACTGAAGCTTTCTTT
TRBJ2-1 - TRBV18 TRBD1 CASSPWDRVNEQFF TGTGCCAGCTCACCCTGGGACAGGGTAAATGAGCAGTTCTTC
TRBJ2-7 many TRBV7-2 TRBD1 CASSYGTEYEQYF TGTGCCAGCAGCTACGGGACAGAGTACGAGCAGTACTTC
TRBJ2-1 many TRBV24-1 - CATSDPSWNEQFF TGTGCCACCAGTGATCCCTCATGGAATGAGCAGTTCTTC
TRBJ2-7 few TRBV12-3/TRBV12-4 - CASSFMVYEQYF TGTGCCAGCAGTTTCATGGTGTACGAGCAGTACTTC
TRBJ1-1 many TRBV6-5 - CASSYGRVLYTEAFF TGTGCCAGCAGTTACGGCAGGGTGTTGTACACTGAAGCTTTCTTT
TRBJ2-7 many TRBV20-1 TRBD2 CSARTSGVYEQYF TGCAGTGCTAGAACTAGCGGGGTCTACGAGCAGTACTTC
TRBJ2-5 many TRBV10-3 - CAISESTVQAQYF TGTGCCATCAGTGAGTCGACAGTCCAGGCCCAGTACTTC
TRBJ1-4 - TRBV7-6 TRBD1 CASNAKGALNEKLFF TGTGCCAGCAACGCAAAGGGGGCGCTCAATGAAAAACTGTTTTTT
TRBJ2-5 many TRBV4-1 TRBD2 CASSQGLAGGETQYF TGCGCCAGCAGCCAAGGACTAGCGGGAGGAGAGACCCAGTACTTC
TRBJ2-3 many TRBV7-8 - CASSPDRLDTQYF TGTGCCAGCAGCCCCGACCGGCTAGATACGCAGTATTTT
TRBJ2-3 many TRBV29-1 TRBD2 CSVEWASGGATDTQYF TGCAGCGTTGAATGGGCTAGCGGGGGGGCCACAGATACGCAGTATTTT
TRBJ1-1 - TRBV7-9 - CASSSGQTGLENTEAFF TGTGCCAGCAGCTCTGGCCAAACAGGGCTGGAGAACACTGAAGCTTTCTTT
TRBJ2-1 many TRBV29-1 - CSVEDRGNEQFF TGCAGCGTTGAAGATCGCGGCAATGAGCAGTTCTTC
TRBJ1-5 many TRBV12-5 TRBD1 CASGLPGGTQPQHF TGTGCTAGTGGACTCCCAGGGGGGACCCAGCCCCAGCATTTT
TRBJ1-4 few TRBV2 - CASLKSLATNEKLFF TGTGCCAGCCTAAAAAGTCTCGCAACTAATGAAAAACTGTTTTTT
TRBJ1-2 - TRBV2 TRBD1 CAGTKQGTWDGYTF TGTGCCGGCACCAAACAGGGGACCTGGGATGGCTACACCTTC
TRBJ2-3 many TRBV5-6 TRBD2 CASSTLAGEWAGTDTQYF TGTGCCAGCAGCACCTTAGCGGGAGAGTGGGCTGGCACAGATACGCAGTATTTT
TRBJ2-2 - TRBV11-1 TRBD2 CASSAGTSGSVRVSGELFF TGTGCCAGCAGCGCCGGGACTAGCGGGAGCGTGAGGGTGTCCGGGGAGCTGTTTTTT
TRBJ2-7 many TRBV28 TRBD2 CASSFRGLAESEQYF TGTGCCAGCAGTTTCCGGGGACTAGCGGAGAGCGAGCAGTACTTC
TRBJ2-1 few TRBV28 - CASSERGEPNEQFF TGTGCCAGCTCGGAGAGGGGAGAGCCCAATGAGCAGTTCTTC
TRBJ2-1 many TRBV9 - CASSVGGGAINEQFF TGTGCCAGCAGCGTAGGTGGGGGGGCGATAAATGAGCAGTTCTTC
TRBJ1-4 - TRBV4-2 - CASSQVLGAGGGKLFF TGTGCCAGCAGCCAAGTATTGGGGGCGGGAGGGGGAAAACTGTTTTTT
TRBJ2-1 many TRBV6-5 - CASWGGAHEQFF TGTGCCAGCTGGGGGGGGGCCCATGAGCAGTTCTTC
TRBJ2-7 - TRBV12-3/TRBV12-4 - CASSFAGGGGEQYF TGTGCCAGCAGTTTCGCAGGGGGGGGAGGCGAGCAGTACTTC
TRBJ2-6 many TRBV20-1 - CSARGIDSGANVLTF TGCAGTGCTCGGGGCATCGACTCTGGGGCCAACGTCCTGACTTTC
TRBJ1-5 many TRBV4-2 TRBD1 CASSLQEGQGAVQPQHF TGTGCCAGCAGCCTACAGGAAGGACAGGGGGCTGTTCAGCCCCAGCATTTT
TRBJ2-3 many TRBV27 TRBD1 CASSSNDGGQGTDTQYF TGTGCCAGCAGTTCAAATGATGGTGGACAGGGAACAGATACGCAGTATTTT
TRBJ2-3 many TRBV20-1 - CSASGGTDTQYF TGCAGTGCTAGTGGAGGTACAGATACGCAGTATTTT
TRBJ2-7 few TRBV14 - CASSQQGGSYEQYF TGTGCCAGCAGCCAACAGGGGGGTTCCTACGAGCAGTACTTC
TRBJ2-5 many TRBV4-1 - CASSQESSEQETQYF TGCGCCAGCAGCCAAGAATCAAGCGAGCAAGAGACCCAGTACTTC
TRBJ1-5 few TRBV6-2/TRBV6-3 TRBD1 CASSDYENPGTGGYSNQPQHF TGTGCCAGCAGTGACTACGAGAACCCCGGGACAGGGGGTTATAGCAATCAGCCCCAGCATTTT
TRBJ2-7 many TRBV3-1 TRBD1 CASSATGQGYEQYF TGTGCCAGCAGCGCGACCGGACAGGGGTACGAGCAGTACTTC
TRBJ2-1 many TRBV12-3/TRBV12-4 - CASSLGGVKQFF TGTGCCAGCAGTTTAGGAGGGGTGAAGCAGTTCTTC
TRBJ2-3 - TRBV15 TRBD2 CATSRHNGLAGNADTQYF TGTGCCACCAGCAGACATAACGGACTAGCGGGAAACGCAGATACGCAGTATTTT
TRBJ2-1 - TRBV14 - CASSRRMNEQFF TGTGCCAGCAGCCGACGGATGAATGAGCAGTTCTTC
TRBJ2-7 few TRBV28 - CASSFPRDLSYEQYF TGTGCCAGCAGTTTCCCCCGGGATTTGTCCTACGAGCAGTACTTC
TRBJ2-1 - TRBV25-1 - CAAGRDSNNEQFF TGTGCCGCGGGGAGAGACAGTAACAATGAGCAGTTCTTC
TRBJ2-5 many TRBV3-1 TRBD1 CASSHDRGQETQYF TGTGCCAGCAGCCACGACAGGGGCCAAGAGACCCAGTACTTC
TRBJ2-7 many TRBV7-2 - CASSRRAGRSSTGYYEQYF TGTGCCAGCAGCCGGCGCGCGGGGCGTTCGTCGACGGGCTACTACGAGCAGTACTTC
TRBJ2-3 - TRBV3-1 - CASSQEAGGPDTQYF TGTGCCAGCAGCCAAGAAGCGGGCGGGCCAGATACGCAGTATTTT
TRBJ2-1 - TRBV29-1 - CSVEALRPTGSYNEQFF TGCAGCGTTGAAGCGCTTCGTCCCACGGGGTCCTACAATGAGCAGTTCTTC
TRBJ2-1 many TRBV30 - CAWSVGQGLYNEQFF TGTGCCTGGAGTGTAGGGCAGGGTCTTTACAATGAGCAGTTCTTC
TRBJ1-1 many TRBV18 - CASSPERNEAFF TGTGCCAGCTCACCTGAAAGGAATGAAGCTTTCTTT
TRBJ2-5 many TRBV7-9 TRBD1 CASSSMTGGGGETQYF TGTGCCAGCAGCTCTATGACAGGGGGCGGAGGAGAGACCCAGTACTTC
TRBJ2-5 many TRBV28 - CASSLTQQGKETQYF TGTGCCAGCAGTCTCACACAACAGGGAAAAGAGACCCAGTACTTC
TRBJ2-3 - TRBV9 TRBD1 CASSQGAWDTQYF TGTGCCAGCAGCCAGGGGGCGTGGGATACGCAGTATTTT
TRBJ2-5 few TRBV4-1 - CASSQDRGFQETQYF TGCGCCAGCAGCCAAGATCGGGGGTTCCAAGAGACCCAGTACTTC
TRBJ1-1 - TRBV12-3/TRBV12-4 - CASSLAWQGTEAFF TGTGCCAGCAGTTTGGCCTGGCAGGGCACTGAAGCTTTCTTT